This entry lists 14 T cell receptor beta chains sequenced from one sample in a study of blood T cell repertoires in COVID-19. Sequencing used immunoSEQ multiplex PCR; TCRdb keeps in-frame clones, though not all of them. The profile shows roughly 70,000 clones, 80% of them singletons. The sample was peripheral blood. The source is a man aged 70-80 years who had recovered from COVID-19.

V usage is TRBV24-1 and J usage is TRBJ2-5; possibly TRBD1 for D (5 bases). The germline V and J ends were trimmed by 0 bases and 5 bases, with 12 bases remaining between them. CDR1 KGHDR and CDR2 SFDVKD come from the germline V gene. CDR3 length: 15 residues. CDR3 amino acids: CATSDLGASGETQYF. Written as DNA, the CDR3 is TGTGCCACCAGTGATTTGGGGGCCTCCGGGGAGACCCAGTACTTC.

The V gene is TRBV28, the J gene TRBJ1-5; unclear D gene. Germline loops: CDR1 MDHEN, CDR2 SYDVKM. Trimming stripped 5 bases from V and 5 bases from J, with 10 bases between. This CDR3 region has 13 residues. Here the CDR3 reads CASSDGLDQPQHF. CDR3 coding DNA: TGTGCCAGCAGTGATGGTTTAGATCAGCCCCAGCATTTT.

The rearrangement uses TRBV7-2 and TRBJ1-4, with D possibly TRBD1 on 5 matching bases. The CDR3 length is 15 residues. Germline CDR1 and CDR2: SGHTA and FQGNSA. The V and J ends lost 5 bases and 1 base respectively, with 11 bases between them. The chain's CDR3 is CASSGQGGTNEKLFF. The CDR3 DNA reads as TGTGCCAGCAGCGGTCAGGGTGGAACTAATGAAAAACTGTTTTTT.

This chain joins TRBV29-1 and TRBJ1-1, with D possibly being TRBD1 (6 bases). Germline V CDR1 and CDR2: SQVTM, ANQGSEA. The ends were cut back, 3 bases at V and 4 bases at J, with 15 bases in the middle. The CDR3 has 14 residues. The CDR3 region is CSVDLQGRGTEAFF. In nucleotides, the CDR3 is TGCAGCGTTGACTTGCAGGGGAGGGGCACTGAAGCTTTCTTT.

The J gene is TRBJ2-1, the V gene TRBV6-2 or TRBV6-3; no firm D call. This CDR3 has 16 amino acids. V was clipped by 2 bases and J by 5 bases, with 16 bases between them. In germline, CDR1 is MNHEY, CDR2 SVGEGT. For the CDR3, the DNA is TGTGCCAGCAGTTACCCCCAAGTAGAACTACACAATGAGCAGTTCTTC. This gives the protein CASSYPQVELHNEQFF.

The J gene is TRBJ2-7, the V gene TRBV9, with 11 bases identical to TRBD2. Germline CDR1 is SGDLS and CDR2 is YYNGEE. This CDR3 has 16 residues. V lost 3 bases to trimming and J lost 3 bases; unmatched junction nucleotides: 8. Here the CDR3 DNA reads TGTGCCAGCAGCGACCATCTTAGCGGGAGGGTCTACGAGCAGTACTTC. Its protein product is CASSDHLSGRVYEQYF.

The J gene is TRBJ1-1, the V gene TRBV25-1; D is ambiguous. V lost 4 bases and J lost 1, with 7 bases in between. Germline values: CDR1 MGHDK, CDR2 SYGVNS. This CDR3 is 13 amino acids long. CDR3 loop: CASSGDKNTEAFF. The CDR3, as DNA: TGTGCCAGCAGTGGAGACAAGAACACTGAAGCTTTCTTT.

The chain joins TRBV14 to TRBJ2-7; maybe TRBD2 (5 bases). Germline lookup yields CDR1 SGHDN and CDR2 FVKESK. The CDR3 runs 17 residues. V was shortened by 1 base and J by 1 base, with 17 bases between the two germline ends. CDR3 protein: CASSQGRRGPPSYEQYF. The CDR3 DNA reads TGTGCCAGCAGCCAAGGGAGGCGCGGACCCCCTTCCTACGAGCAGTACTTC.

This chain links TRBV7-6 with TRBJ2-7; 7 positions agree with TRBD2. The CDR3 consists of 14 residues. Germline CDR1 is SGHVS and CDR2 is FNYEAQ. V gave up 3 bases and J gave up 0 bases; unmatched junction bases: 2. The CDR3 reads CASSFSGGSYEQYF. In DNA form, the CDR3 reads TGTGCCAGCAGCTTTTCGGGGGGCTCCTACGAGCAGTACTTC.

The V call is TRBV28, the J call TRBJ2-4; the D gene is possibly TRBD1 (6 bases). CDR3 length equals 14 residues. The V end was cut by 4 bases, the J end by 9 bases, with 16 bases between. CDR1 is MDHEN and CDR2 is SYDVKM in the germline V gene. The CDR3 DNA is TGTGCCAGCAGTTCCGACGGACAGCGAGGCATTCAGTACTTC. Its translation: CASSSDGQRGIQYF.

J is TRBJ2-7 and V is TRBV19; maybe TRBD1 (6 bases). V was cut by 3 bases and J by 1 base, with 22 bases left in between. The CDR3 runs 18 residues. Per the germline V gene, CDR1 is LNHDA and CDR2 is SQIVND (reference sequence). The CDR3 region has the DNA TGTGCCAGTAGTATCGCCCCGGACAGTTCCTGGGGGTCCTACGAGCAGTACTTC. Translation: CASSIAPDSSWGSYEQYF.

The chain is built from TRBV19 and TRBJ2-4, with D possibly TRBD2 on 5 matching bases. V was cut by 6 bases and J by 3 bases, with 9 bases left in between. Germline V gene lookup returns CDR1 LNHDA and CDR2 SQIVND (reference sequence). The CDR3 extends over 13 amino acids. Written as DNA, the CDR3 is TGTGCCAGTAGAGACGAGGGCAAAAACATTCAGTACTTC. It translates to CASRDEGKNIQYF.

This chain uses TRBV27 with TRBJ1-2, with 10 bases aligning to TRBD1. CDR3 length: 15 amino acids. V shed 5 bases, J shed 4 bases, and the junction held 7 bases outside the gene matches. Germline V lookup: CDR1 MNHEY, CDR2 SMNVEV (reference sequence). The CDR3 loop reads CASSPPGQGFYGYTF. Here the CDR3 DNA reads TGTGCCAGCAGTCCCCCGGGACAGGGGTTCTATGGCTACACCTTC.

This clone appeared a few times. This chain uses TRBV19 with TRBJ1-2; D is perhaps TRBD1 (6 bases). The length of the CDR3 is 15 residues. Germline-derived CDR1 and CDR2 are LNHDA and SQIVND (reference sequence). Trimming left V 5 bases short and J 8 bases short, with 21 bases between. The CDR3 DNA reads TGTGCCAGTAGTCTCGGGACACCCGAGAGTCTGGGCTACACCTTC. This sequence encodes CASSLGTPESLGYTF.